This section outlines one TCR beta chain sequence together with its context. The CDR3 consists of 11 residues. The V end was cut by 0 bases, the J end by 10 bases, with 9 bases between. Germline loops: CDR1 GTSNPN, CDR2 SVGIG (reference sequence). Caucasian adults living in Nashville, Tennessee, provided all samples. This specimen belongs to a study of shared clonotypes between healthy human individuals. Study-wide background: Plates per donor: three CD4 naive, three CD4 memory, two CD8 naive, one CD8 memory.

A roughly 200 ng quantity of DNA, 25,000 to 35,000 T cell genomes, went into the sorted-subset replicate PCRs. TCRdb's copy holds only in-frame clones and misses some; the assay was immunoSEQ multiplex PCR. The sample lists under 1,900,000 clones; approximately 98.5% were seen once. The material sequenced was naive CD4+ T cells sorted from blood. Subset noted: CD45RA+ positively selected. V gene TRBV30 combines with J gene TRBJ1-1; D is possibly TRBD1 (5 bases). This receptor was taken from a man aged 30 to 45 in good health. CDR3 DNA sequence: TGTGCCTGGAGTGTAACGCAGGGAGCTTTCTTT. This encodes CAWSVTQGAFF. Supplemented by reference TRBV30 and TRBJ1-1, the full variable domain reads SQTIHQWPATLVQPVGSPLSLECTVEGTSNPNLYWYRQAAGRGLQLLFYSVGIGQISSEVPQNLSASRPQDRQFILSSKKLLLSDSGFYLCAWSVTQGAFFGQGTRLTVV.